This entry concerns a single T cell receptor (beta chain). This specimen belongs to a study of blood T cell repertoires in COVID-19. V lost 0 bases and J lost 5, with 12 bases in between. There are 15 residues in the CDR3. Germline CDR1 is SGHKS and CDR2 is YYEKEE (reference sequence). Sequencing was performed with immunoSEQ multiplex PCR; in TCRdb, only in-frame clones are kept and a portion is missing. The sample has 200,000 to 250,000 clones, roughly 90% seen once. This TCR derives from a man between 60 and 75 years old with COVID-19, enrolled during active disease. The chain combines TRBV5-5 with TRBJ1-5; a possible D gene is TRBD1 (6 bases). Input material: peripheral blood. The CDR3 protein is CASSLVPKGDQPQHF. As DNA, the CDR3 is TGTGCCAGCAGCTTGGTTCCGAAGGGGGATCAGCCCCAGCATTTT.